This T cell receptor (beta chain) was retrieved from a study of human T cells and chemical hapten exposure. This sample's time point: pre-sensitization, week 0. Treatment specified: therapeutic diphenylcyclopropenone sensitization with weekly scalp DPC. This clonotype turned up a few times. The germline V gene encodes CDR1 SGHTA and CDR2 FQGNSA. This CDR3 contains 16 residues. The trim removed 5 bases at V and 5 bases at J, leaving 7 bases unmatched. MiXCR was run by TCRdb on the RACE reads, yielding one entry per CDR3 protein. Of approximately 50,000 distinct CDR3 sequences detected, approximately 10% appear once; the ten largest clones hold almost 4%.

The chain carries TRBV7-2 and TRBJ2-2; 11 nucleotides match TRBD1. The source of this sequence is a middle-aged woman with alopecia areata. Some clones in this sample may be carry-over from other donors' samples. The sequencing used whole blood, collected in connection with sensitization to the hapten diphenylcyclopropenone (DPC). This chain's CDR3 is CASSPWDRGRTGELFF. The CDR3 bases are TGTGCCAGCAGCCCATGGGACAGGGGGAGGACCGGGGAGCTGTTTTTT.